This TCR beta chain was recovered during a study of T cells expressing NK-cell markers (dated by TCRdb to about 2020). About the study as a whole: In sorted CD3+CD56+NKG2C+, CD3+CD56+NKG2C- and CD3+CD56-NKG2C+ T-cell subsets from several donors, TCR beta-chain repertoires were profiled. Illumina HiSeq 2000/2500, MiSeq or NextSeq was used to sequence libraries as 2 x 150 bp reads. All eight donors whose samples were sequenced were randomly selected healthy volunteers, three of them men and five women. Seven of the eight sequenced donors were HCMV-seropositive and one was HCMV-seronegative.

Sequencer: Illumina HiSeq 2000. 5'RACE template switching, by which a universal primer site and unique molecular identifiers were added, was used to make TCR beta cDNA libraries. Priming for cDNA synthesis came from the TCR beta constant segment, and two successive PCR amplification steps followed. The paper's processing steps were these. Reads were demultiplexed and grouped by UMI with MIGEC, and clonotypes were assembled and quantified with MiTCR. Only TCR cDNA sequences supported by at least two reads were kept to exclude erroneous sequences. The tcR package was used for downstream repertoire analysis, and clonotypes were matched between fractions using CDR3 nucleotide sequence together with V segment. Antigen specificity was annotated against VDJdb with VDJmatch, allowing one amino acid substitution in CDR3. After TCRdb reprocessed the reads, each CDR3 protein sequence was kept as one row, without DNA. These V and J calls derive from TCRdb rather than the authors' analysis. The table of this sample itemizes about 460,000 distinct CDR3 sequences. The top ten clonotypes cover around 1.4% of the sample.

The paper as a whole reports these results and caveats: Those dominant clonotypes were again the most abundant among CD3+CD56-NKG2C+ cells in a few donors, at roughly 28.3-65%. In roughly six donors, the dominant CD3+CD56+NKG2C+ clonotypes ranked among the top 10 CD8+ clonotypes, making up roughly 1.0-7.0% of CD8+ T cells. Whether the expanded NKG2C-expressing T cell clones were specific for HCMV antigens remained unclear.

The CDR3 spans 14 residues, from the cysteine through the phenylalanine. There is no recorded DNA. CDR1 MNHNY and CDR2 SVGAGI are derived from the germline V gene (reference sequence). As for this clonotype: It has no known antigen specificity.

HCMV serostatus was determined by detecting HCMV-specific IgG in serum with a commercial ELISA kit. Ficoll density gradient centrifugation was used to isolate peripheral blood mononuclear cells from blood. The sample consisted of blood T cells: a sorted CD56 or NKG2C T cell subset, CD4+ or CD8+ T cells, or bulk PBMC T cells (not recorded which). The receptor chain draws on TRBV6-6 and TRBJ2-1; TCRdb outputs TRBD1, but without DNA this stays unchecked. The origin of this receptor is a woman aged 45-65 years in good health. Donor details come from another sample of the same person, matched by shared clones. The CDR3 loop reads CASSYWGTGGEQFF.